This TCR beta chain comes out of a study of T-cell reconstitution after alpha-beta-depleted transplantation in children. This clonotype has at least ten counts. The V gene lost 8 bases and the J gene lost 4 bases, with 6 bases spanning the gap. Germline V CDR1 and CDR2: MNHEY, SMNVEV (reference sequence). The CDR3 is 11 amino acids. The TCRbeta library was prepared with unique molecular identifiers. TCRdb re-called the PCR reads with MiXCR, one entry per CDR3 protein. The sample includes some 340,000 distinct CDR3 sequences, 10% seen only once; the top ten take less than 2.5%. The V and J genes are TRBV27 and TRBJ2-1; no reliable D call. The sequence came from a human donor who donated a stem cell graft to a child with acute lymphoblastic leukemia. This sample comprised PBMCs from the stem cell graft donor, obtained from the stem cell graft. This CDR3 is CASGEYNEQFF. The DNA of the CDR3 is TGTGCCAGCGGCGAATACAATGAGCAGTTCTTC.